The clone carrying this TCR beta chain appeared a single time. Its antigen remains unknown. Sequencing used immunoSEQ multiplex PCR; TCRdb keeps in-frame clones, though not all of them. The table has 1,100,000 or so clones, 75% to 80% seen once. The CDR3 contains 16 residues. Germline values: CDR1 SGHRS, CDR2 YFSETQ. V shed 4 bases and J 2 bases; nucleotides not matched to a gene: 10. The sample is drawn from a study of shared clonotypes between healthy human individuals. Study-level results: Generally, estimated richness proved larger in naive subsets than it did in memory subsets. Shared clonotypes: approximately 4.5% naive CD4, under 4% naive CD8, less than 2.5% memory CD4, approximately 0.41% memory CD8. Lower generation probabilities were found for non-shared clonotypes than for those shared by all four donors. Investigators collected only blood, and repertoires in tissues likely differ.

Sequencing was carried out using memory CD4+ T cells from PBMCs. Noted subset: CD45RA-negative fraction. The clonotype comes from a man between 18 and 35 years old in good health. Some clones in this sample may be carry-over from other donors' samples. The rearrangement joins TRBV5-1 to TRBJ2-3; 7 bases agree with TRBD2. The DNA of the CDR3 is TGCGCCAGCAGCGGGGGACTACTACAATCCACAGATACGCAGTATTTT. It translates to CASSGGLLQSTDTQYF.